This TCR beta chain was sequenced in a study of human T cells and chemical hapten exposure. Per the original data handling: Counts of TCRs in each sample centred on a median of about 95,000 and extended from approximately 20,000 to 700,000. TCRdb reprocessed the RACE reads with MiXCR, giving one entry per CDR3 protein. It is TCRdb's table, rather than the study itself, that gives the V and J calls and clone size. Here the sample spans some 78,000 distinct CDR3 sequences, over 6.5% being singletons. In germline, CDR1 is KGHDR, CDR2 SFDVKD. This CDR3 comprises 12 residues. The ends were cut back, 0 bases at V and 10 bases at J, with 8 bases in the middle. Time point in this sample: healthy volunteer bleed at 6 weeks. Unfractionated whole blood was the source of the extracted total RNA.

The genes are TRBV24-1 and TRBJ1-1; possible D gene TRBD1, 5 bases. The sequenced sample was whole blood. The sequence was obtained from a male donor in good health. Some clones in this sample may be carry-over from other donors' samples. Here the CDR3 reads CATSDLWGRAFF. For the CDR3, the DNA is TGTGCCACCAGTGATTTGTGGGGGAGAGCTTTCTTT.